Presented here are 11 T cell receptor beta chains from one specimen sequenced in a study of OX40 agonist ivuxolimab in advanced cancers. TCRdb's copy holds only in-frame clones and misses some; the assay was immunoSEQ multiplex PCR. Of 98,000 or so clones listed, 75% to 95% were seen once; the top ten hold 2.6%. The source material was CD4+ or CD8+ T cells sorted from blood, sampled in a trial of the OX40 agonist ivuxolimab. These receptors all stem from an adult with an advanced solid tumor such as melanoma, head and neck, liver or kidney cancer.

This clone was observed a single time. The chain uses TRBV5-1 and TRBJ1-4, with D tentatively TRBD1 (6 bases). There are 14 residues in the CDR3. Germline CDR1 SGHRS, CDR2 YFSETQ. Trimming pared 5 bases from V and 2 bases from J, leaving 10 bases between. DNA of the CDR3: TGCGCCAGCAGATTGACAGGTACTAATGAAAAACTGTTTTTT. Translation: CASRLTGTNEKLFF.

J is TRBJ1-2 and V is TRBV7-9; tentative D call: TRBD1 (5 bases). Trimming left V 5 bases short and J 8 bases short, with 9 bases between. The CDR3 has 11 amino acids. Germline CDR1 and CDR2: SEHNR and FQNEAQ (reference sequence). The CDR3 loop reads CASSTRGGYTF. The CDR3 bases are TGTGCCAGCAGCACTAGGGGCGGCTACACCTTC.

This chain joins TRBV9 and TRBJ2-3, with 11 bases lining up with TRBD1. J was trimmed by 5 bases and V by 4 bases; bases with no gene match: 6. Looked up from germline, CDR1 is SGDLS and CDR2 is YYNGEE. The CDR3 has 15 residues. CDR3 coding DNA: TGTGCCAGCAGCTCAGGACAGGGGGCTGGAGATACGCAGTATTTT. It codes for CASSSGQGAGDTQYF.

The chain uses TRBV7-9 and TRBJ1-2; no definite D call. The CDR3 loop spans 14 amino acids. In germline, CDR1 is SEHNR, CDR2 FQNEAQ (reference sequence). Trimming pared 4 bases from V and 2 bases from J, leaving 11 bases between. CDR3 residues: CASSSSGPNYGYTF. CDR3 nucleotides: TGTGCCAGCAGCTCCTCCGGGCCAAACTATGGCTACACCTTC.

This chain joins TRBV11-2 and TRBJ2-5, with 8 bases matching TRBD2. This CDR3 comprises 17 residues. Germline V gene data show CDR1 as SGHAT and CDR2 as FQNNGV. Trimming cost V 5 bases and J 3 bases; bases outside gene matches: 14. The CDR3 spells CASSRPRGSGNKETQYF. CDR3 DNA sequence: TGTGCCAGCAGCCGTCCCCGCGGTAGCGGGAATAAAGAGACCCAGTACTTC.

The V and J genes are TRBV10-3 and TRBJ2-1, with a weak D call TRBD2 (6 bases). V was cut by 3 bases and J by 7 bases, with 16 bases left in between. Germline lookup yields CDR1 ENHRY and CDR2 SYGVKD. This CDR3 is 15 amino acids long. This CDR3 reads CAISDISGERNEQFF. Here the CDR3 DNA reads TGTGCCATCAGTGATATTTCGGGAGAAAGGAATGAGCAGTTCTTC.

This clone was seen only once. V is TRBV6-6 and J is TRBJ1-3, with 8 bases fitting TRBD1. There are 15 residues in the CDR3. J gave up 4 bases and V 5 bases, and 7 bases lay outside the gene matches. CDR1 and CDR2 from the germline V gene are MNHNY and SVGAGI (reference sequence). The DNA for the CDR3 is TGTGCCAGCAGTCCGACAGGGGCGGTGGGAAACACCATATATTTT. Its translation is CASSPTGAVGNTIYF.

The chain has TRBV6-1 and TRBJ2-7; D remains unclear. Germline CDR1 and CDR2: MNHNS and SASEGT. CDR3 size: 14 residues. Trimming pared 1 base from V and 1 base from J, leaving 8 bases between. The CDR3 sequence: CASSEVSWSYEQYF. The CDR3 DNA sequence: TGTGCCAGCAGTGAAGTGAGTTGGTCCTACGAGCAGTACTTC.

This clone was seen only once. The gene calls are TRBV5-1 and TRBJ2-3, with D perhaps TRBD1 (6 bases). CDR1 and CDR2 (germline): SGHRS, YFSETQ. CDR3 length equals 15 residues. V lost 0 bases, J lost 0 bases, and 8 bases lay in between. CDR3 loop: CASSLGGPSTDTQYF. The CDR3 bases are TGCGCCAGCAGCTTGGGGGGGCCTAGCACAGATACGCAGTATTTT.

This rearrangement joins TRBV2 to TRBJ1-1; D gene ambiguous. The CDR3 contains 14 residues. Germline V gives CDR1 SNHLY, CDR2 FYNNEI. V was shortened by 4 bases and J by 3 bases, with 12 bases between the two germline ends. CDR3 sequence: CASSGWTAYTEAFF. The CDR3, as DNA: TGTGCCAGCAGTGGATGGACGGCCTACACTGAAGCTTTCTTT.

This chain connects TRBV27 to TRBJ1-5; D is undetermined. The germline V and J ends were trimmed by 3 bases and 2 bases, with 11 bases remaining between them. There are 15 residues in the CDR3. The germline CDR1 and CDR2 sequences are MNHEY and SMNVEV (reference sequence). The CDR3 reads CASSFGPNGNQPQHF. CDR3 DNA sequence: TGTGCCAGCAGTTTTGGCCCTAATGGCAATCAGCCCCAGCATTTT.